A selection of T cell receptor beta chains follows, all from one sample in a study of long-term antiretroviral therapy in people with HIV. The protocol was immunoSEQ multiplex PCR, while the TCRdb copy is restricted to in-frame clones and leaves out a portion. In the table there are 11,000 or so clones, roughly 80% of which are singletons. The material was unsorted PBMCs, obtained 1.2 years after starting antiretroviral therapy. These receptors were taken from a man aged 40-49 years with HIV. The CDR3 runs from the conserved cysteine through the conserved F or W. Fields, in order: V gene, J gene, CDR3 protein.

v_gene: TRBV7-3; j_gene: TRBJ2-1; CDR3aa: CASSAGGGAGDEQFF
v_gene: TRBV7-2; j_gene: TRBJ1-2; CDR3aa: CASSSRAGGTGDYGYTF
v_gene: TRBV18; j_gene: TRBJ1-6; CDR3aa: CASSPTGDSYNSPLHF
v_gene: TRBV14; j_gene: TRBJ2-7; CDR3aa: CASSSLVGNYEQYF
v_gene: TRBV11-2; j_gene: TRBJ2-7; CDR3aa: CASSRGRGPEQYF
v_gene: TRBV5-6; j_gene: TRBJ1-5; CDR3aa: CASSLGDLRLSNQPQHF
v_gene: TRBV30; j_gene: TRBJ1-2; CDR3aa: CALTPNALANYGYTF
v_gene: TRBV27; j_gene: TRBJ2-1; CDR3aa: CASSFRGRGSYNEQFF
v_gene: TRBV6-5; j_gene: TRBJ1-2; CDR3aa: CASSWGSEDSGYGYTF
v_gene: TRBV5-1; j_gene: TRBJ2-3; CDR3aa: CASSQLSGGTTDTQYF
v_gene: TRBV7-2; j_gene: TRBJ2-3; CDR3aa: CASSLDGGFTSTDTQYF
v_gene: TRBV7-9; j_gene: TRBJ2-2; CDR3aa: CASSFSPGTAGELFF
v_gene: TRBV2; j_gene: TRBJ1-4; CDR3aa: CASSDGVANEKLFF
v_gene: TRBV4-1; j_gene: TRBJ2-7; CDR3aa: CASSRTSGAPYEQYF
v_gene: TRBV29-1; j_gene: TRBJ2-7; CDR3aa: CSVESQGAPYEQYF
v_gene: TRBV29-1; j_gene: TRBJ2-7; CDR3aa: CSVDSGNYEQYF
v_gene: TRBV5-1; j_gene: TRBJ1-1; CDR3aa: CASSARGREGSEAFF